The entry below describes one T cell receptor beta chain. Trimming cost V 8 bases and J 10 bases, with 8 bases left between them. The CDR3 extends over 9 amino acids. This sample is part of a study of T-cell memory formation after mild COVID-19. Turning to the study itself: TCR clusters were mostly donor specific.

The TCR alpha and TCR beta cDNA libraries, bearing sample barcodes and UMIs, were generated by 5'RACE using constant-segment primers. TCRdb re-derived calls from the 5' RACE reads in MiXCR, one entry per CDR3 protein. The sample carries 540,000 or so distinct CDR3 sequences, roughly 22% recorded once. The clonotype was recovered from an adult woman who had mild COVID-19 (a few samples of this study predate the infection). Cell type and time point are not known. The V call is TRBV12-3 or TRBV12-4, the J call TRBJ1-1; D unresolved. The specimen sequenced was PBMCs or a T cell subset sorted from them (not recorded which). CDR3: CASSPGAFF. The DNA of the CDR3 is TGTGCCAGCTCCCCAGGAGCTTTCTTT.